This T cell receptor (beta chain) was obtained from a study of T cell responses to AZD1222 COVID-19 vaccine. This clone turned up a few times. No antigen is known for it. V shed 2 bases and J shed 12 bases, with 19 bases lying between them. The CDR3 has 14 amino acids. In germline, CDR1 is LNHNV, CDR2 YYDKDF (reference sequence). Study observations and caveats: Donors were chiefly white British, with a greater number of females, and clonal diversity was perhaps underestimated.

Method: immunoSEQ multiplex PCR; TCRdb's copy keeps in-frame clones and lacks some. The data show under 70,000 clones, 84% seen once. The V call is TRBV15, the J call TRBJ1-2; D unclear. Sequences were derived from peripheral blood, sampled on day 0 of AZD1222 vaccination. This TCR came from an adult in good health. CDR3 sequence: CATSRSSLGREHTF. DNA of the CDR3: TGTGCCACCAGCAGATCTTCCCTGGGGAGGGAACACACCTTC.